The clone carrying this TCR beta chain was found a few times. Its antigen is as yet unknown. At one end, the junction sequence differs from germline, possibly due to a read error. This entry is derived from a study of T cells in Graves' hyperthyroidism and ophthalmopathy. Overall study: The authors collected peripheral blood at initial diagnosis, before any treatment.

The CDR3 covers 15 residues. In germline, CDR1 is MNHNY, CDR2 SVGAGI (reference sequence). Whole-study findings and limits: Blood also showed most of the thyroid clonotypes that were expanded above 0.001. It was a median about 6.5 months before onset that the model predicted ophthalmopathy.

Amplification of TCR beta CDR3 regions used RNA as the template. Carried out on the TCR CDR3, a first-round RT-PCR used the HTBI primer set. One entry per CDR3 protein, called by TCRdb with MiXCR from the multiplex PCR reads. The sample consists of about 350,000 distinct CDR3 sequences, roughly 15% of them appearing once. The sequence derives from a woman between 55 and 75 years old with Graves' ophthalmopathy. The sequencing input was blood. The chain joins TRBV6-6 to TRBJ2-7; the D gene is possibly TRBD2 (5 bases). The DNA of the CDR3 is TGTGCCGGCAGTTACTCCGGGAATCCCCACTACGAGCAGTACTTC. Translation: CAGSYSGNPHYEQYF.